The T cell receptor beta chain under discussion was sequenced for a study of T cells in Graves' hyperthyroidism and ophthalmopathy. Diagnosing involved the use of clinical symptoms, serum thyroxine and TRAb, thyroid ultrasound and orbital computed tomography. Fresh peripheral blood, roughly 10 ml of it, supplied the PBMCs. This clonotype has ten or more counts. RNA transcripts yielded amplified TCR beta CDR3 regions. HTBI primers were employed in a first-round RT-PCR of the TCR CDR3. TCRdb re-derived calls from the multiplex PCR reads in MiXCR, one entry per CDR3 protein. This repertoire shows nearly 600,000 distinct CDR3 sequences, approximately 14% found once; its top ten account for 5.8%. Germline-derived CDR1 and CDR2 are KGHDR and SFDVKD. CDR3 length equals 18 residues. The V gene lost 4 bases and the J gene lost 0 bases, with 15 bases spanning the gap.

The source is a woman aged 25 to 39 with Graves' hyperthyroidism that later progressed to Graves' ophthalmopathy. The sequenced sample consisted of blood. The rearrangement links TRBV24-1 to TRBJ1-6; possible D gene TRBD1, 6 bases. DNA for the CDR3: TGTGCCACCAGTGACTCCCCGGGGGCGAGCTCCTATAATTCACCCCTCCACTTT. This gives the protein CATSDSPGASSYNSPLHF.